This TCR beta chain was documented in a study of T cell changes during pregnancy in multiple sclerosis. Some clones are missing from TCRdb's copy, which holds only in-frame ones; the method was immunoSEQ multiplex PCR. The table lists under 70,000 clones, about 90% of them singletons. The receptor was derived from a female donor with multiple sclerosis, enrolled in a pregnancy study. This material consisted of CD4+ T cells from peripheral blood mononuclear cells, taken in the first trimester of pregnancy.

The CDR3 sequence: CASSDSYGGYTF. Here the CDR3 DNA reads TGTGCCAGCAGCGACTCCTATGGAGGCTACACCTTC. The chain joins TRBV5-4 to TRBJ1-2, with unresolved D. Trimming left V 4 bases short and J 8 bases short, with 12 bases between. Germline-derived CDR1 and CDR2 are SGHNT and YYREEE (reference sequence). The CDR3 is made up of 12 amino acids.